The 31 T cell receptor beta chains listed next were all sequenced from one sample in a study of vaccination and CD4 T cells after COVID-19. Indicated treatment: roughly 10-day PBMC culture with coronavirus spike peptide pools or control peptides (ViraFEST assay). Their antigen targets remain unknown. Cultured CD4+ T-cell DNA underwent Oncomine TCR Beta short-read sequencing. In TCRdb, the PCR reads were re-called with MiXCR into one record per CDR3 protein. The table has more than 10,000 distinct CDR3 sequences, around three fifths seen once. Sequencing used CD4+ T cells from blood, cultured in vitro. These TCRs come from a human donor who had recovered from COVID-19.

The CDR3: CSAPSTGLSSYNEQFF. The CDR3 region has the DNA TGCAGTGCACCCAGCACGGGTCTGAGCTCCTACAATGAGCAGTTCTTC. The rearrangement uses TRBV20-1 and TRBJ2-1; D not resolved. Trimming cost V 6 bases and J 0 bases, with 18 bases left between them. The CDR3 sequence is 16 residues long. In germline, CDR1 is DFQATT, CDR2 SNEGSKA (reference sequence).

This chain links TRBV4-1 with TRBJ1-2; no clear D gene. The V and J ends lost 1 base and 5 bases respectively, with 11 bases between them. The CDR3 runs to 14 residues. The germline CDR1 and CDR2 sequences are MGHRA and YSYEKL. The DNA for the CDR3 is TGCGCCAGCAGCCAAGGTGGCGGTCCATATGGCTACACCTTC. Protein product: CASSQGGGPYGYTF.

The rearrangement uses TRBV6-1 and TRBJ2-3; 10 bases line up with TRBD1. CDR3 length equals 15 residues. Germline lookup yields CDR1 MNHNS and CDR2 SASEGT. V was clipped by 5 bases and J by 4 bases; unmatched bases: 6. The CDR3, as DNA: TGTGCCAGCAGTCCGACAGGGGGCAGAGCAGATACGCAGTATTTT. It yields the protein CASSPTGGRADTQYF.

In nucleotides, the CDR3 is TGTGCCTGGAGTCGGGACAGGGGAACAGATACGCAGTATTTT. Protein: CAWSRDRGTDTQYF. V and J are TRBV30 and TRBJ2-3; 10 positions match TRBD1. With 2 bases clipped from V and 3 bases from J, the junction kept 2 bases outside the gene matches. In germline, CDR1 is GTSNPN, CDR2 SVGIG (reference sequence). The CDR3 is 14 residues long.

V gene TRBV6-1 combines with J gene TRBJ1-2; TRBD1 agrees at 10 bases. The CDR3 sequence is 13 residues long. V lost 2 bases, J lost 7 bases, and 1 base stayed unmatched. Germline CDR1 MNHNS, CDR2 SASEGT. The CDR3 region is CASSEWDRGGYTF. The CDR3 region has the DNA TGTGCCAGCAGTGAATGGGACAGGGGTGGCTACACCTTC.

The CDR3 nucleotides read TGTGCCAGCAGCCCTCGTCTGGGCGAGCAGTACTTC. Protein: CASSPRLGEQYF. The V and J genes are TRBV27 and TRBJ2-7; D gene ambiguous. Trimming pared 6 bases from V and 6 bases from J, leaving 12 bases between. Germline assignment: CDR1 MNHEY and CDR2 SMNVEV (reference sequence). The CDR3 contains 12 residues.

The rearrangement joins TRBV23-1 to TRBJ2-1; 7 nucleotides align to TRBD1. TRBV23-1 is an ORF, and what it does is uncertain. The CDR3 is made up of 14 amino acids. The trim removed 3 bases at V and 3 bases at J, leaving 2 bases unmatched. The CDR3 sequence is CASSHSGGYNEQFF. Written as DNA, the CDR3 is TGCGCCAGCAGTCATTCAGGGGGCTACAATGAGCAGTTCTTC.

The V and J genes are TRBV12-3 or TRBV12-4 and TRBJ2-7; TRBD1 or TRBD2 may be the D gene (5 bases each). This CDR3 spans 14 amino acids. V gave up 1 base and J gave up 4 bases, with 11 bases separating them. The CDR3, as DNA: TGTGCCAGCAGTTTAGGACTGGGGGAATACGAGCAGTACTTC. Translation gives CASSLGLGEYEQYF.

This clonotype was seen a handful of times. This chain links TRBV20-1 with TRBJ1-2; TRBD1 matches at 9 bases. The V and J ends lost 6 bases and 1 base, in that order; junction bases with no gene match: 9. The CDR3 is 15 amino acids. Germline V gene sequence: CDR1 DFQATT, CDR2 SNEGSKA (reference sequence). The CDR3 bases are TGCAGTGCAAAGGACAGGGGACTGCGTAACTATGGCTACACCTTC. Protein sequence: CSAKDRGLRNYGYTF.

The rearrangement links TRBV20-1 to TRBJ1-5; D is undetermined. Trimming removed 4 bases from V and 0 bases from J, with 10 bases in between. The CDR3 has 14 residues. Germline CDR1 reads DFQATT; CDR2 reads SNEGSKA (reference sequence). The CDR3 here is CSATDASSNQPQHF. CDR3 coding DNA: TGCAGTGCTACGGATGCAAGTAGCAATCAGCCCCAGCATTTT.

CDR3 in amino acids: CASSLGSSGGGDTQYF. In DNA, the CDR3 is TGTGCCAGCAGCTTAGGAAGTAGCGGGGGCGGAGATACGCAGTATTTT. The chain combines TRBV7-7 with TRBJ2-3; 9 bases align to TRBD2. The junction had 7 bases not matched to a gene; V was cut back by 1 base and J by 5 bases. Germline CDR1 is SSHAT and CDR2 is FNYEAQ (reference sequence). The CDR3 spans 16 residues. The full variable domain, in which reference TRBV7-7 and TRBJ2-3 provide the parts outside the CDR3, is GAGVSQSPRYKVTKRGQDVTLRCDPISSHATLYWYQQALGQGPEFLTYFNYEAQPDKSGLPSDRFSAERPEGSISTLTIQRTEQRDSAMYRCASSLGSSGGGDTQYFGPGTRLTVL.

This chain links TRBV20-1 with TRBJ2-5, with D perhaps TRBD2 (7 bases). The CDR3 loop spans 12 amino acids. The V gene's germline CDR1 is DFQATT and CDR2 SNEGSKA (reference sequence). Trimming took 3 bases from V and 7 from J, leaving 12 bases between them. The CDR3 nucleotides read TGCAGTGCTAGCGGGGGGCAATTGACCCAGTACTTC. As protein: CSASGGQLTQYF.

This clonotype was recorded a few times. This chain uses TRBV7-9 with TRBJ1-2; D gene uncertain. The CDR3 runs to 15 residues. Germline CDR1 reads SEHNR; CDR2 reads FQNEAQ (reference sequence). The ends were cut back, 1 base at V and 6 bases at J, with 15 bases in the middle. The CDR3 DNA reads as TGTGCCAGCAGCTTAGAAGCCGGAATCGTCCATGGCTACACCTTC. Translation: CASSLEAGIVHGYTF.

The chain joins TRBV15 to TRBJ2-7, with D tentatively TRBD1 or TRBD2 (6 bases each). The CDR3 spans 17 residues. V lost 0 bases, J lost 4 bases, and 19 bases lay in between. Germline CDR1 and CDR2: LNHNV and YYDKDF (reference sequence). As DNA, the CDR3 is TGTGCCACCAGCAGAGATCTCGGGGGCGGCAGACGGTACGAGCAGTACTTC. Its translation: CATSRDLGGGRRYEQYF. Variable domain in full (rest from reference TRBV15 and TRBJ2-7): DAMVIQNPRYQVTQFGKPVTLSCSQTLNHNVMYWYQQKSSQAPKLLFHYYDKDFNNEADTPDNFQSRRPNTSFCFLDIRSPGLGDTAMYLCATSRDLGGGRRYEQYFGPGTRLTVT.

This clonotype was detected only a few times. The chain joins TRBV15 to TRBJ1-3, with TRBD1 as a possible D gene (5 bases). Trimming shortened V by 3 bases and J by 2 bases, and 8 bases separated the two germline ends. Germline V gene data show CDR1 as LNHNV and CDR2 as YYDKDF (reference sequence). The CDR3 has 14 amino acids. The CDR3 spells CATSSRATGNTIYF. The CDR3 bases are TGTGCCACCAGCAGCAGGGCCACTGGAAACACCATATATTTT.

This chain's CDR3 is CASSRSGTGPSPLHF. The DNA for the CDR3 is TGTGCCAGCAGCCGTAGCGGGACAGGGCCTTCACCCCTCCACTTT. V usage is TRBV3-1 and J usage is TRBJ1-6; 9 bases match TRBD1. Germline values: CDR1 LGHDT, CDR2 YNNKEL (reference sequence). The CDR3 spans 15 residues. V lost 4 bases to trimming and J lost 9 bases; unmatched junction nucleotides: 7. The complete variable domain, with remaining parts taken from reference TRBV3-1 and TRBJ1-6, reads DTAVSQTPKYLVTQMGNDKSIKCEQNLGHDTMYWYKQDSKKFLKIMFSYNNKELIINETVPNRFSPKSPDKAHLNLHINSLELGDSAVYFCASSRSGTGPSPLHFGNGTRLTVT.

The V gene is TRBV6-1, the J gene TRBJ1-5; D is uncertain. Trimming stripped 9 bases from V and 3 bases from J, with 15 bases between. The length of the CDR3 is 14 residues. Germline-derived CDR1 and CDR2 are MNHNS and SASEGT. The CDR3 region is CASTSSGNNQPQHF. For the CDR3, the DNA is TGTGCCAGTACTTCATCGGGGAACAATCAGCCCCAGCATTTT.

CDR3 sequence reads: CASSGRGDSPLHF. Written as DNA, the CDR3 is TGCGCCAGCAGTGGGAGGGGGGATTCACCCCTCCACTTT. V and J are TRBV10-2 and TRBJ1-6; possibly TRBD1 for D (6 bases). The germline gives CDR1 WSHSY, CDR2 SAAADI. V was clipped by 4 bases and J by 8 bases, with 9 bases between them. The CDR3 loop spans 13 amino acids.

The J gene is TRBJ1-1, the V gene TRBV6-5, with D perhaps TRBD1 (5 bases). V shed 4 bases and J shed 4 bases, with 16 bases lying between them. The CDR3 runs to 15 residues. The germline CDR1 and CDR2 sequences are MNHEY and SVGAGI. This CDR3 is CASSSTSQGRTEAFF. In nucleotides, the CDR3 is TGTGCCAGCAGTTCTACCTCGCAGGGCCGCACTGAAGCTTTCTTT.

This clonotype was detected only a few times. This chain joins TRBV19 and TRBJ1-5; TRBD1 matches at 12 bases. The junction had 11 bases not matched to a gene; V was cut back by 1 base and J by 1 base. The CDR3 is 20 residues long. Germline lookup yields CDR1 LNHDA and CDR2 SQIVND (reference sequence). Here the CDR3 reads CASSIVTRDRGLVSNQPQHF. In DNA form, the CDR3 reads TGTGCCAGTAGTATAGTTACCCGGGACAGGGGGCTAGTCAGCAATCAGCCCCAGCATTTT.

This clonotype was observed once. This rearrangement joins TRBV5-1 to TRBJ2-7; 7 bases agree with TRBD1. The CDR3 contains 16 residues. CDR1 SGHRS and CDR2 YFSETQ come from the germline V gene. The ends lost 5 bases at V and 0 bases at J; junction bases unmatched: 11. For the CDR3, the DNA is TGCGCCAGCAGTTCTCATACCGGGACAGCCTCCTACGAGCAGTACTTC. Translating gives CASSSHTGTASYEQYF.

The J gene is TRBJ2-1, the V gene TRBV7-2, with a possible D match to TRBD2 (5 bases). Trimming took off 1 base at V and 1 base at J, with 11 bases between the two ends. Germline V lookup: CDR1 SGHTA, CDR2 FQGNSA. The CDR3 has 16 residues. The DNA for the CDR3 is TGTGCCAGCAGCTTAGAATCCAGCGGATCCTACAATGAGCAGTTCTTC. This encodes CASSLESSGSYNEQFF.

V usage is TRBV6-1 and J usage is TRBJ2-7; 7 bases map to TRBD2. This CDR3 is built from 14 residues. CDR1 MNHNS and CDR2 SASEGT come from the germline V gene. The junction had 10 bases not matched to a gene; V was cut back by 5 bases and J by 6 bases. Here the CDR3 reads CASSPVGGRAEQYF. The CDR3 coding sequence is TGTGCCAGCAGTCCCGTGGGAGGGAGAGCCGAGCAGTACTTC.

This clonotype was detected a few times. The chain links TRBV2 to TRBJ1-2, with 9 positions matching TRBD1. Looked up from germline, CDR1 is SNHLY and CDR2 is FYNNEI. CDR3 length equals 12 residues. The V gene end was trimmed by 10 bases and the J gene end by 6 bases; junction bases not matched to a gene: 6. CDR3 DNA: TGTGCCAACCGGAGGACAGGGGATGGCTACACCTTC. It encodes CANRRTGDGYTF.

The chain uses TRBV19 and TRBJ2-1; D possibly corresponds to TRBD2 (5 bases). Germline V gene data show CDR1 as LNHDA and CDR2 as SQIVND (reference sequence). CDR3 length equals 15 residues. V was trimmed by 6 bases and J by 2 bases, leaving 14 bases between them. This CDR3 is CASSLRATTYNEQFF. In DNA form, the CDR3 reads TGTGCCAGTAGCCTAAGGGCGACTACCTACAATGAGCAGTTCTTC.

The V gene is TRBV7-9, the J gene TRBJ2-7; D gene ambiguous. This CDR3 region has 15 residues. V gave up 4 bases and J gave up 0 bases, with 13 bases separating them. Looked up from germline, CDR1 is SEHNR and CDR2 is FQNEAQ (reference sequence). CDR3 bases: TGTGCCAGCAGCTCCGGTGCGGCCAGCTCCTACGAGCAGTACTTC. Residues: CASSSGAASSYEQYF. The full variable domain, with the rest looked up from reference TRBV7-9 and TRBJ2-7, is DTGVSQNPRHKITKRGQNVTFRCDPISEHNRLYWYRQTLGQGPEFLTYFQNEAQLEKSRLLSDRFSAERPKGSFSTLEIQRTEQGDSAMYLCASSSGAASSYEQYFGPGTRLTVT.

In its sample, this clonotype was seen a few times. The chain joins TRBV27 to TRBJ2-7; weak D call: TRBD2 (5 bases). V lost 3 bases to trimming and J lost 3 bases, with 9 bases between them. Germline CDR1 and CDR2: MNHEY and SMNVEV (reference sequence). The CDR3 is 13 residues long. The CDR3 protein is CASSFGVSYEQYF. The CDR3 coding sequence is TGTGCCAGCAGTTTCGGGGTCAGCTACGAGCAGTACTTC.

This chain connects TRBV6-1 to TRBJ1-3, with TRBD1 as a possible D gene (5 bases). Trimming left V 6 bases short and J 0 bases short, with 15 bases between. The CDR3 extends over 16 amino acids. Germline CDR1 and CDR2: MNHNS and SASEGT. The CDR3 sequence: CASSGRGTASGNTIYF. The DNA for the CDR3 is TGTGCCAGCAGCGGCCGGGGGACGGCCTCTGGAAACACCATATATTTT.

The chain employs TRBV7-9 and TRBJ2-7; TRBD1 agrees at 7 bases. The V segment lost 5 bases and the J segment 5 bases; nucleotides outside the gene matches: 15. Germline V gene data show CDR1 as SEHNR and CDR2 as FQNEAQ (reference sequence). The CDR3 has 16 amino acids. CDR3 in DNA: TGTGCCAGCAGCGGCCGCGACAGGGCCGTCATAAACGAGCAGTACTTC. Its translation is CASSGRDRAVINEQYF.

This chain joins TRBV11-2 and TRBJ2-5, with D perhaps assigned TRBD1 or TRBD2 (5 bases each). This CDR3 contains 15 residues. Germline lookup yields CDR1 SGHAT and CDR2 FQNNGV. Trimming pared 5 bases from V and 2 bases from J, leaving 15 bases between. DNA of the CDR3: TGTGCCAGCAGCCGGATCAGGGCGGGTCAAGAGACCCAGTACTTC. Residues: CASSRIRAGQETQYF.

The sample holds a few counts of this clonotype. V gene TRBV7-8 combines with J gene TRBJ1-6; the match to TRBD1 covers 7 bases. Germline assignment: CDR1 SGHVS and CDR2 FQNEAQ. V was pared by 2 bases and J by 4 bases, with 14 bases of the junction left unmatched. This CDR3 is 19 amino acids long. CDR3 coding DNA: TGTGCCAGCAGCTTAATTATTAGGGACAGAAAGCCGTATAATTCACCCCTCCACTTT. Its protein is CASSLIIRDRKPYNSPLHF.